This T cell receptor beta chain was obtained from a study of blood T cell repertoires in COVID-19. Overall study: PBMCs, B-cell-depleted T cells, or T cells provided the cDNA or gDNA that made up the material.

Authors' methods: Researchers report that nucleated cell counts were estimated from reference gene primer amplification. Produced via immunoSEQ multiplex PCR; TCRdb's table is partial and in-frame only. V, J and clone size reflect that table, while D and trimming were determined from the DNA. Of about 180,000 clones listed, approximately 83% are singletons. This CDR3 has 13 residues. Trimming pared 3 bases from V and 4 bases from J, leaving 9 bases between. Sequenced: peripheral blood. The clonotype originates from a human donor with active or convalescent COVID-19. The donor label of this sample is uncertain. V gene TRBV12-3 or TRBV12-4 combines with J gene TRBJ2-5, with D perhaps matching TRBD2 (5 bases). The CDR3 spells CASSFRDGETQYF. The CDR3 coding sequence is TGTGCCAGCAGTTTTCGGGATGGAGAGACCCAGTACTTC.